One and the same sample provided the 16 T cell receptor beta chains below, sequenced in a study of blood T cell repertoires in COVID-19. The data were produced by immunoSEQ multiplex PCR, yet TCRdb's version contains in-frame clones alone and is incomplete. Altogether about 170,000 clones are present, approximately 81% being singletons, with the ten largest covering roughly 13%. The sample taken for sequencing was peripheral blood. These receptors all come from a man in his late teens or twenties with active or convalescent COVID-19.

This chain joins TRBV5-3 and TRBJ1-3; 12 bases line up with TRBD1. TRBV5-3 is an ORF, with its function uncertain. The CDR3 runs 15 residues. J lost 4 bases, V lost 10 bases, and 9 bases had no gene match. The CDR3 loop reads CALAGTGGIGNTIYF. CDR3 sequence (DNA): TGTGCCCTCGCCGGGACAGGGGGCATCGGAAACACCATATATTTT.

The chain recombines TRBV25-1 with TRBJ2-7; D ambiguous. CDR1 and CDR2 (germline): MGHDK, SYGVNS. The CDR3 runs to 11 residues. V dropped 11 bases and J dropped 2 bases, with 10 bases sitting between them. The CDR3 sequence is CADRVPYEQYF. DNA of the CDR3: TGTGCCGACCGGGTCCCCTACGAGCAGTACTTC.

J is TRBJ2-7 and V is TRBV18; a possible D gene is TRBD1 (5 bases). CDR1 and CDR2 (germline): KGHSH, LQKENI. This CDR3 is built from 13 residues. Trimming removed 5 bases from V and 2 bases from J, with 10 bases in between. The CDR3 region has the DNA TGTGCCAGCTCAGCTCGACAGACCTACGAGCAGTACTTC. It codes for CASSARQTYEQYF.

This chain uses TRBV4-3 with TRBJ2-1; 10 nucleotides match TRBD2. Trimming took 4 bases from V and 10 from J; bases not matched to a gene: 7. The CDR3 is made up of 14 amino acids. Germline loops: CDR1 LGHNA, CDR2 YSLEER. CDR3 sequence: CASSPTLAGDEQFF. CDR3 in DNA: TGCGCCAGCAGCCCCACCCTAGCGGGAGACGAGCAGTTCTTC.

This chain links TRBV2 with TRBJ1-5, with D possibly TRBD1 on 6 matching bases. The CDR3 is 14 amino acids. Trimming took 4 bases from V and 3 from J, leaving 10 bases between them. Germline V lookup: CDR1 SNHLY, CDR2 FYNNEI. CDR3 sequence (DNA): TGTGCCAGCAGTGTTTACAGGGACAATCAGCCCCAGCATTTT. Translating gives CASSVYRDNQPQHF.

The chain is built from TRBV5-8 and TRBJ1-5; 9 bases map to TRBD1. There are 15 residues in the CDR3. Germline CDR1 is SGHTS and CDR2 is YDEGEE. J lost 2 bases, V lost 3 bases, and 3 bases had no gene match. The CDR3 DNA follows: TGTGCCAGCAGCTGGGACAGGGTAGGCAATCAGCCCCAGCATTTT. Translating gives CASSWDRVGNQPQHF. The full variable domain, with the rest looked up from reference TRBV5-8 and TRBJ1-5, is EAGVTQSPTHLIKTRGQQATLRCSPISGHTSVYWYQQALGLGLQFLLWYDEGEERNRGNFPPRFSGRQFPNYSSELNVNALELEDSALYLCASSWDRVGNQPQHFGDGTRLSIL.

This sequence joins TRBV4-1 and TRBJ1-4, with D maybe TRBD1 (6 bases). Trimming stripped 4 bases from V and 5 bases from J, with 14 bases between. The germline CDR1 and CDR2 sequences are MGHRA and YSYEKL. This CDR3 is 15 amino acids long. The CDR3 DNA sequence: TGCGCCAGCAGCCGCGGACAGCTGACAAATGAAAAACTGTTTTTT. It is translated as CASSRGQLTNEKLFF.

This clone was observed a few times. The rearrangement links TRBV2 to TRBJ1-5, with D perhaps TRBD1 (6 bases). V was trimmed by 4 bases and J by 5 bases, leaving 9 bases between them. Looked up from germline, CDR1 is SNHLY and CDR2 is FYNNEI. This CDR3 is built from 13 residues. CDR3 in amino acids: CASSVQGDQPQHF. CDR3 sequence (DNA): TGTGCCAGCAGTGTACAGGGAGATCAGCCCCAGCATTTT.

V gene TRBV7-2 combines with J gene TRBJ1-1; D is perhaps TRBD1 (5 bases). CDR1 is SGHTA, CDR2 FQGNSA, per germline. This CDR3 spans 15 amino acids. V lost 0 bases to trimming and J lost 1 base, with 9 bases between them. In nucleotides, the CDR3 is TGTGCCAGCAGCTTAGCCAGACAGCCGAACACTGAAGCTTTCTTT. Encoded protein: CASSLARQPNTEAFF. Filled out from reference TRBV7-2 and TRBJ1-1, the complete variable domain reads GAGVSQSPSNKVTEKGKDVELRCDPISGHTALYWYRQSLGQGLEFLIYFQGNSAPDKSGLPSDRFSAERTGGSVSTLTIQRTQQEDSAVYLCASSLARQPNTEAFFGQGTRLTVV.

This sequence joins TRBV30 and TRBJ1-2; D perhaps matches TRBD1 (5 bases). CDR1 is GTSNPN and CDR2 is SVGIG in the germline V gene (reference sequence). Deletions cut 2 bases from V and 7 bases from J, with 11 bases between. This CDR3 is built from 12 residues. CDR3 amino acids: CAWSWEGAGYTF. The CDR3, as DNA: TGTGCCTGGAGTTGGGAAGGGGCTGGCTACACCTTC.

The CDR3 sequence is CASSPGTSGRANNREQYF. The CDR3, as DNA: TGTGCCAGCTCACCAGGGACTAGCGGGAGGGCTAACAATCGGGAGCAGTACTTC. The chain joins TRBV18 to TRBJ2-7; 16 nucleotides agree with TRBD2. The V gene end was trimmed by 2 bases and the J gene end by 7 bases; junction bases not matched to a gene: 11. This CDR3 has 18 amino acids. The germline CDR1 and CDR2 sequences are KGHSH and LQKENI.

This chain links TRBV5-5 with TRBJ2-6, with TRBD2 as a possible D gene (6 bases). The V and J ends lost 2 bases and 2 bases respectively, with 8 bases between them. In germline, CDR1 is SGHKS, CDR2 YYEKEE (reference sequence). The CDR3 is 15 residues long. CDR3 sequence (DNA): TGTGCCAGCAGCTTCGGGGGTGCTGGGGCCAACGTCCTGACTTTC. It specifies CASSFGGAGANVLTF.

This sequence joins TRBV6-2 or TRBV6-3 and TRBJ2-1, with TRBD2 matching 8 bases. CDR3 length: 16 amino acids. Germline loops: CDR1 MNHEY, CDR2 SVGEGT. With V trimmed by 1 base and J by 7 bases, 9 bases remained unmatched. DNA for the CDR3: TGTGCCAGCAGTTACTTGGTAGCGGGACTCTCAAATGAGCAGTTCTTC. This sequence encodes CASSYLVAGLSNEQFF.

This sequence joins TRBV14 and TRBJ2-6, with TRBD1 matching 7 bases. J lost 9 bases, V lost 2 bases, and 7 bases had no gene match. Germline-derived CDR1 and CDR2 are SGHDN and FVKESK. The CDR3 runs 15 residues. The CDR3 region has the DNA TGTGCCAGCAGCCAACCAGACAGGGTGGGCAACGTCCTGACTTTC. Encoded protein: CASSQPDRVGNVLTF.

The chain carries TRBV7-3 and TRBJ2-7, with D perhaps TRBD2 (6 bases). Germline loops: CDR1 SGHTA, CDR2 FQGTGA. This CDR3 region has 15 residues. Trimming cost V 1 base and J 7 bases, with 17 bases left between them. CDR3 residues: CASSLIPGEAEEQYF. The CDR3 DNA follows: TGTGCCAGCAGCTTAATTCCGGGAGAAGCGGAGGAGCAGTACTTC.

The chain uses TRBV5-4 and TRBJ2-1, with 7 nucleotides matching TRBD1. The V segment lost 0 bases and the J segment 10 bases; nucleotides outside the gene matches: 10. The CDR3 runs 15 residues. The germline CDR1 and CDR2 sequences are SGHNT and YYREEE (reference sequence). CDR3 loop: CASSLEGGWRGEQFF. The CDR3 region has the DNA TGTGCCAGCAGCTTGGAAGGGGGCTGGCGAGGGGAGCAGTTCTTC. The entire variable domain, with the rest obtained from reference TRBV5-4 and TRBJ2-1, is as follows: ETGVTQSPTHLIKTRGQQVTLRCSSQSGHNTVSWYQQALGQGPQFIFQYYREEENGRGNFPPRFSGLQFPNYSSELNVNALELDDSALYLCASSLEGGWRGEQFFGPGTRLTVL.